The 8 T cell receptor beta chains in this list originate from one sample, sequenced in a study of Ad26.COV2.S vaccination and SARS-CoV-2 variants. Clones were sequenced by immunoSEQ multiplex PCR, and TCRdb holds only the in-frame ones, with some missing. This sample has 300,000 to 400,000 clones; around 92% occur once, and the top ten carry 3% to 4%. The sequences come from peripheral blood, collected after recovery from COVID-19. These receptors originate from a human donor who had recovered from COVID-19.

The rearrangement joins TRBV4-1 to TRBJ2-1; D possibly corresponds to TRBD2 (7 bases). V was cut by 4 bases and J by 2 bases, with 15 bases left in between. From germline, CDR1 is MGHRA and CDR2 YSYEKL. This CDR3 comprises 16 residues. CDR3 sequence reads: CASSPPWRGPYNEQFF. The CDR3 region has the DNA TGCGCCAGCAGCCCCCCTTGGCGGGGGCCCTACAATGAGCAGTTCTTC.

The chain carries TRBV7-9 and TRBJ1-4; possibly TRBD1 for D (5 bases). This CDR3 comprises 17 residues. Germline loops: CDR1 SEHNR, CDR2 FQNEAQ (reference sequence). V lost 1 base to trimming and J lost 2 bases, with 14 bases between them. CDR3 nucleotides: TGTGCCAGCAGCTTAGGGGCAGGGATCACTACTAATGAAAAACTGTTTTTT. This sequence encodes CASSLGAGITTNEKLFF.

The CDR3 nucleotides read TGCAGCGTTGAAGATCCGAGCGGGGGGGCGGAATGGGAGACCCAGTACTTC. Protein sequence: CSVEDPSGGAEWETQYF. The chain has TRBV29-1 and TRBJ2-5; 10 bases align to TRBD2. Per germline, CDR1 SQVTM and CDR2 ANQGSEA. Unmatched junction bases numbered 12, after V lost 0 bases and J lost 5 bases. The CDR3 extends over 17 amino acids. Combining the CDR3 with reference TRBV29-1 and TRBJ2-5 gives the whole variable domain SAVISQKPSRDICQRGTSLTIQCQVDSQVTMMFWYRQQPGQSLTLIATANQGSEATYESGFVIDKFPISRPNLTFSTLTVSNMSPEDSSIYLCSVEDPSGGAEWETQYFGPGTRLLVL.

The chain combines TRBV19 with TRBJ1-2; 9 nucleotides agree with TRBD1. This CDR3 has 14 residues. CDR1 and CDR2 from the germline V gene are LNHDA and SQIVND (reference sequence). Trimming removed 3 bases from V and 9 bases from J; junction bases left unmatched: 8. Written as DNA, the CDR3 is TGTGCCAGTAGTATGTCGGGACAGGGAAGGAGCTACACCTTC. Translation gives CASSMSGQGRSYTF.

The J gene is TRBJ1-1, the V gene TRBV15, with D hard to call. Trimming cost V 5 bases and J 1 base, with 8 bases left between them. Germline loops: CDR1 LNHNV, CDR2 YYDKDF (reference sequence). This CDR3 has 13 residues. The CDR3 region has the DNA TGTGCCACCAGCCCCCCCGGGAACACTGAAGCTTTCTTT. This gives the protein CATSPPGNTEAFF.

This chain uses TRBV3-1 (or the pseudogene TRBV3-2) with TRBJ2-6, with unresolved D. The CDR3 loop spans 13 amino acids. V lost 11 bases to trimming and J lost 4 bases, with 12 bases between them. Germline CDR1 is LGHDT and CDR2 is YNNKEL (reference sequence). CDR3 nucleotide sequence: TGTGCCGTGGAAACTGCAGGGGCCAACGTCCTGACTTTC. Protein product: CAVETAGANVLTF.

The J gene is TRBJ1-2, the V gene TRBV11-2; D perhaps matches TRBD1 (5 bases). This CDR3 region has 15 residues. Trimming shortened V by 5 bases and J by 0 bases, and 13 bases separated the two germline ends. Germline V gene sequence: CDR1 SGHAT, CDR2 FQNNGV. Written as DNA, the CDR3 is TGTGCCAGCAGCAGCCAGGGCAGAGCTAACTATGGCTACACCTTC. Encoded protein: CASSSQGRANYGYTF.

This clone came up a few times. The chain uses TRBV5-6 and TRBJ1-6, with 12 bases matching TRBD1. The CDR3 covers 15 residues. After removal of 4 bases from V and 9 bases from J, the junction contained 5 bases not matched to a gene. Germline-derived CDR1 and CDR2 are SGHDT and YYEEEE. The CDR3 bases are TGTGCCAGCAGCCACGGGGACAGGGGGCCTTCACCCCTCCACTTT. Protein: CASSHGDRGPSPLHF.